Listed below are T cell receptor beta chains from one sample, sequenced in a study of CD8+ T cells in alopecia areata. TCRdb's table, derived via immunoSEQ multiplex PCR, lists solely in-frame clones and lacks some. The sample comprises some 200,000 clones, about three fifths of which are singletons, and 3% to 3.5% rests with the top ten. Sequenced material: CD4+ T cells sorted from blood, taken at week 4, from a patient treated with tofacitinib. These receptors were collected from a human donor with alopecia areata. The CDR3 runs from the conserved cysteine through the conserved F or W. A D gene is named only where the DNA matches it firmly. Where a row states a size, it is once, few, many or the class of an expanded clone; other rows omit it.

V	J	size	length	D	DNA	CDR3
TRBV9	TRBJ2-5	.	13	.	TGTGCCAGCAGCGAAGGTATGGAGGAGACCCAGTACTTC	CASSEGMEETQYF
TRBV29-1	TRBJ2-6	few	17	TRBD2	TGCAGCGTTGGCGGTAGCGGGGAGATATCTGGGGCCAACGTCCTGACTTTC	CSVGGSGEISGANVLTF
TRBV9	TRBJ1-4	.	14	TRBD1	TGTGCCAGCAGCGTCGACAGGGTTAATGAAAAACTGTTTTTT	CASSVDRVNEKLFF
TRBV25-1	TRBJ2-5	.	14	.	TGTGCCAGCAGTGGATGGACAGCCGAAGAGACCCAGTACTTC	CASSGWTAEETQYF
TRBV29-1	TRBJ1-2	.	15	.	TGCAGCGGCGGCCTCGCTCCGGGGGCTACCTATGGCTACACCTTC	CSGGLAPGATYGYTF
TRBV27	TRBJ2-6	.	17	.	TGTGCCAGCAGTGCGCTACAGGGAGAGTACGGGGCCAACGTCCTGACTTTC	CASSALQGEYGANVLTF
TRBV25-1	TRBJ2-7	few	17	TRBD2	TGTGCCAGCGCTCCGTGGACTAGCGGGGGGGCTAGGGACGAGCAGTACTTC	CASAPWTSGGARDEQYF
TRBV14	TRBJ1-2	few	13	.	TGTGCCAGCAGCCATTCTGTAGACGATGGCTACACCTTC	CASSHSVDDGYTF
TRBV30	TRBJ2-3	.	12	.	TGTGCCTGGAGTGTACTAACAGATACGCAGTATTTT	CAWSVLTDTQYF
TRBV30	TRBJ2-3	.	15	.	TGTGCCTGGAGTAGGAAACAGGGGAGGGCAGATACGCAGTATTTT	CAWSRKQGRADTQYF
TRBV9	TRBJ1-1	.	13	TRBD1	TGTGCCAGCGGGACAGGGGGTGAGACTGAAGCTTTCTTT	CASGTGGETEAFF
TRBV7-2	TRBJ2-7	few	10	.	TGTGCCAGCAGCCCGAGGGAGCAGTACTTC	CASSPREQYF
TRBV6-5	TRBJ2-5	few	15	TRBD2	TGTGCCAGCAGTTTTAGCGGGGGCCAACAAGAGACCCAGTACTTC	CASSFSGGQQETQYF
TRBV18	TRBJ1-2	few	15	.	TGTGCCAGCTCACAAGAGGACAGAGCCTCGTATGGCTACACCTTC	CASSQEDRASYGYTF
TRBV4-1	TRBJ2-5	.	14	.	TGCGCCAGCAGCTTTACCGGACTTCAAGAGACCCAGTACTTC	CASSFTGLQETQYF
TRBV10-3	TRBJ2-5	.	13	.	TGTGCCATCCGACAGATGGTAGAAGAGACCCAGTACTTC	CAIRQMVEETQYF
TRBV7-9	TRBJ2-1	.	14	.	TGTGCCAGCAGCCACGGGGAAGGACTGAATGAGCAGTTCTTC	CASSHGEGLNEQFF
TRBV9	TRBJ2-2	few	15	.	TGTGCCAGCAGCGTAGGGAGTAGGAACACCGGGGAGCTGTTTTTT	CASSVGSRNTGELFF
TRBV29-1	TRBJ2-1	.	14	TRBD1	TGCAGCGTCGACAGGGCCATTTCCTACAATGAGCAGTTCTTC	CSVDRAISYNEQFF
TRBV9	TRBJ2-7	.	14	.	TGTGCCAGCAGTCGTCGGGCAGGGACGGGCGAGCAGTACTTC	CASSRRAGTGEQYF
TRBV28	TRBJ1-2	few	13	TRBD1	TGTGCCAGCAGTGAGGGACAGGGGGCTGGCTACACCTTC	CASSEGQGAGYTF
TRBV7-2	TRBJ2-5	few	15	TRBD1	TGTGCCAGCAGCACTGAGCTCGGGACAGGGGAGACCCAGTACTTC	CASSTELGTGETQYF
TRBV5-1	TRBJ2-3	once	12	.	TGCGCCAGCAGTGTGGAGAGAGATACGCAGTATTTT	CASSVERDTQYF
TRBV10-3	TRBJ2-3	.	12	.	TGTGCCACTCAGGGAATCGGGGATACGCAGTATTTT	CATQGIGDTQYF
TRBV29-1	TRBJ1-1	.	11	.	TGCAGCGCCGCACCCGGCGGGTTGAGGACCTTT	CSAAPGGLRTF
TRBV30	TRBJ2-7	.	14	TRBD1	TGTGCCTGGAGTGCGACAGGGAGCCACTACGAGCAGTACTTC	CAWSATGSHYEQYF